The 28 T cell receptor beta chains presented below share a single source sample, sequenced in a study of shared clonotypes between healthy human individuals. Profiled with immunoSEQ multiplex PCR; TCRdb holds only in-frame clones, not every one. The data show some 500,000 clones, roughly 78% seen once. Sequencing was carried out using PBMCs. These receptors came from a woman aged 40 to 49 in good health. Some clones in this sample may be carry-over from other donors' samples.

V and J are TRBV5-5 and TRBJ2-2; 7 nucleotides match TRBD1. J was trimmed by 1 base and V by 4 bases; bases with no gene match: 7. Germline CDR1 reads SGHKS; CDR2 reads YYEKEE (reference sequence). The CDR3 spans 16 residues. The CDR3 loop is CASSGRQGGNTGELFF. The CDR3 nucleotides read TGTGCCAGCAGCGGCAGACAGGGCGGGAACACCGGGGAGCTGTTTTTT. Full variable domain (remainder filled in from reference TRBV5-5 and TRBJ2-2): DAGVTQSPTHLIKTRGQQVTLRCSPISGHKSVSWYQQVLGQGPQFIFQYYEKEERGRGNFPDRFSARQFPNYSSELNVNALLLGDSALYLCASSGRQGGNTGELFFGEGSRLTVL.

The chain has TRBV11-2 and TRBJ2-2, with 13 bases matching TRBD2. Germline CDR1 is SGHAT and CDR2 is FQNNGV. The CDR3 loop spans 20 amino acids. V gave up 0 bases and J gave up 0 bases; unmatched junction bases: 7. CDR3 sequence: CASSLDGLAGVLANTGELFF. The DNA of the CDR3 is TGTGCCAGCAGCTTAGATGGACTAGCGGGAGTGTTGGCGAACACCGGGGAGCTGTTTTTT.

The gene calls are TRBV18 and TRBJ1-3; D call uncertain. V was pared by 2 bases and J by 0 bases, with 11 bases between. This CDR3 comprises 16 residues. Germline V gene lookup returns CDR1 KGHSH and CDR2 LQKENI. The CDR3 loop reads CASSPVATSSGNTIYF. DNA for the CDR3: TGTGCCAGCTCACCAGTTGCGACGAGCTCTGGAAACACCATATATTTT.

The V gene is TRBV30, the J gene TRBJ2-2, with TRBD2 matching over 7 bases. Trimming took 0 bases from V and 6 from J; bases not matched to a gene: 1. Germline CDR1 GTSNPN, CDR2 SVGIG (reference sequence). The CDR3 runs to 13 residues. This CDR3 reads CAWSVREAGELFF. The CDR3 nucleotides are TGTGCCTGGAGTGTACGGGAGGCCGGGGAGCTGTTTTTT.

A word on this clone: The junction does not match germline at one end; this may be a read error. Other DNA sequences in the sample encode the same CDR3. V is TRBV27 and J is TRBJ2-7; D remains ambiguous. The germline gives CDR1 MNHEY, CDR2 SMNVEV (reference sequence). The CDR3 contains 14 residues. CDR3: CASSLSSVTYEQYF. CDR3 in DNA: TGTGCCAGCAGTCTATCGTCCGTAACCTACGAGCAGTACTTC.

The sample holds a few counts of this clone. V and J are TRBV7-2 and TRBJ2-5, with a weak D call TRBD2 (6 bases). Germline loops: CDR1 SGHTA, CDR2 FQGNSA. V was pared by 1 base and J by 4 bases, with 10 bases between. This CDR3 has 14 amino acids. CDR3: CASSLVGTGETQYF. DNA for the CDR3: TGTGCCAGCAGCTTAGTAGGGACTGGAGAGACCCAGTACTTC.

The rearrangement joins TRBV28 to TRBJ2-7; D possibly uses TRBD1 or TRBD2 (5 bases each). The CDR3 totals 14 residues. The germline V and J ends were trimmed by 5 bases and 3 bases, with 14 bases remaining between them. Germline lookup yields CDR1 MDHEN and CDR2 SYDVKM. CDR3 region: CASSPLGDNYEQYF. The CDR3 nucleotides read TGTGCCAGCAGTCCCTTGGGGGATAACTACGAGCAGTACTTC.

V is TRBV29-1 and J is TRBJ1-3; no clear D gene. Germline V gene data show CDR1 as SQVTM and CDR2 as ANQGSEA. The V gene lost 7 bases and the J gene lost 0 bases, with 16 bases spanning the gap. The length of the CDR3 is 15 residues. The CDR3 region is CSASSTISSGNTIYF. The DNA of the CDR3 is TGCAGCGCCTCCTCCACAATTAGCTCTGGAAACACCATATATTTT.

The J gene is TRBJ2-7, the V gene TRBV5-1, with 9 bases that match TRBD1. The V and J ends lost 3 bases and 3 bases, in that order; junction bases with no gene match: 4. CDR1 is SGHRS and CDR2 is YFSETQ in the germline V gene. The CDR3 spans 14 residues. CDR3 loop: CASSSTGGDYEQYF. The CDR3 coding sequence is TGCGCCAGCAGCTCGACAGGGGGGGACTACGAGCAGTACTTC.

This clone has just one count. V gene TRBV5-1 combines with J gene TRBJ1-1, with a weak D call TRBD1 (6 bases). The CDR3 is 13 residues long. Germline V gene data show CDR1 as SGHRS and CDR2 as YFSETQ. V was pared by 0 bases and J by 6 bases, with 9 bases between. The CDR3, as DNA: TGCGCCAGCAGCTTGGGGGGGCGAGCTGAAGCTTTCTTT. This sequence encodes CASSLGGRAEAFF. The variable domain in full, with the rest retrieved from reference TRBV5-1 and TRBJ1-1, is KAGVTQTPRYLIKTRGQQVTLSCSPISGHRSVSWYQQTPGQGLQFLFEYFSETQRNKGNFPGRFSGRQFSNSRSEMNVSTLELGDSALYLCASSLGGRAEAFFGQGTRLTVV.

The chain employs TRBV11-2 and TRBJ2-3; 9 bases agree with TRBD2. This CDR3 has 16 residues. Germline assignment: CDR1 SGHAT and CDR2 FQNNGV. V lost 6 bases and J lost 4; bases outside the gene matches: 11. The CDR3 region is CASSVTWREGADTQYF. In DNA, the CDR3 is TGTGCCAGCAGTGTGACTTGGCGGGAGGGGGCAGATACGCAGTATTTT.

The chain combines TRBV6-4 with TRBJ1-5, with TRBD1 as a possible D gene (5 bases). This CDR3 has 14 residues. V was cut by 8 bases and J by 2 bases, with 13 bases left in between. Germline lookup yields CDR1 MRHNA and CDR2 SNTAGT. The CDR3 coding sequence is TGTGCCAGCGGGGCGGGGGGGTGCAATCAGCCCCAGCATTTT. Residues: CASGAGGCNQPQHF.

V and J are TRBV5-1 and TRBJ1-1; the match to TRBD1 covers 7 bases. CDR1 is SGHRS, CDR2 YFSETQ, per germline. There are 14 residues in the CDR3. The V segment lost 4 bases and the J segment 3 bases; nucleotides outside the gene matches: 6. The DNA of the CDR3 is TGCGCCAGCAGCGTACAGGGGTTTGACACTGAAGCTTTCTTT. It encodes CASSVQGFDTEAFF.

Remarks on this clone: The junction departs from germline at one end; a sequencing error may be responsible. The chain recombines TRBV5-6 with TRBJ2-1; 7 bases are shared with TRBD2. The CDR3 length is 13 residues. Germline-derived CDR1 and CDR2 are SGHDT and YYEEEE. In nucleotides, the CDR3 is TGTGCCAGCAAGATAGGGGTGCGGGAGCGCCTCCTCTTC. Protein: CASKIGVRERLLF.

V usage is TRBV5-8 and J usage is TRBJ2-1; TRBD2 is a possible D gene (5 bases). Germline V gene lookup returns CDR1 SGHTS and CDR2 YDEGEE. V was pared by 4 bases and J by 15 bases, with 17 bases between. The CDR3 length is 12 residues. CDR3 sequence: CASSHGRPEAFF. The CDR3 coding sequence is TGTGCCAGCAGCCATGGCAGACCGGAGGCGTTCTTC.

This sequence joins TRBV7-2 and TRBJ1-5; D remains unclear. V gave up 3 bases and J gave up 3 bases, with 3 bases separating them. The length of the CDR3 is 12 residues. Germline lookup yields CDR1 SGHTA and CDR2 FQGNSA. The CDR3 loop is CASSLFNQPQHF. The CDR3 region has the DNA TGTGCCAGCAGCTTGTTCAATCAGCCCCAGCATTTT.

The V call is TRBV2, the J call TRBJ2-3; possibly TRBD1 for D (6 bases). The CDR3 has 16 amino acids. The V gene's germline CDR1 is SNHLY and CDR2 FYNNEI. V was pared by 5 bases and J by 1 base, with 16 bases between. The CDR3 nucleotides read TGTGCCAGCAGTCCTACAGGGATTTGGGGCACAGATACGCAGTATTTT. Amino acid sequence: CASSPTGIWGTDTQYF.

V and J are TRBV19 and TRBJ2-2; D is uncertain. The ends were cut back, 5 bases at V and 6 bases at J, with 4 bases in the middle. The CDR3 runs to 11 residues. From germline, CDR1 is LNHDA and CDR2 SQIVND (reference sequence). The CDR3 DNA sequence: TGTGCCAGTAGTTGGGCCGGGGAGCTGTTTTTT. This codes for CASSWAGELFF.

The chain is built from TRBV10-3 and TRBJ2-4; 8 bases agree with TRBD1. V trimming: 11 bases; J trimming: 6 bases; junction bases outside the gene matches: 12. From germline, CDR1 is ENHRY and CDR2 SYGVKD. The CDR3 has 14 amino acids. The CDR3 region is CASGPGTGINIQYF. The CDR3, as DNA: TGTGCCTCGGGGCCGGGGACAGGTATAAACATTCAGTACTTC.

This chain links TRBV7-3 with TRBJ2-2; no reliable D call. Trimming left V 7 bases short and J 1 base short, with 7 bases between. The germline CDR1 and CDR2 sequences are SGHTA and FQGTGA. This CDR3 is 13 amino acids long. CDR3 sequence (DNA): TGTGCCAGCACCATAGGGAACACCGGGGAGCTGTTTTTT. Translating it yields CASTIGNTGELFF.

The chain is built from TRBV18 and TRBJ2-7; 9 bases fit TRBD1. V lost 8 bases, J lost 7 bases, and 9 bases stayed unmatched. The germline gives CDR1 KGHSH, CDR2 LQKENI. CDR3 size: 13 residues. CDR3 DNA sequence: TGTGCCAGCACCGCGGGACAGGGCCTAGAGCAGTACTTC. This codes for CASTAGQGLEQYF. Looking up the rest from reference TRBV18 and TRBJ2-7 gives the full variable domain: NAGVMQNPRHLVRRRGQEARLRCSPMKGHSHVYWYRQLPEEGLKFMVYLQKENIIDESGMPKERFSAEFPKEGPSILRIQQVVRGDSAAYFCASTAGQGLEQYFGPGTRLTVT.

V gene TRBV25-1 combines with J gene TRBJ2-7; no firm D call. Germline values: CDR1 MGHDK, CDR2 SYGVNS. The CDR3 loop spans 13 amino acids. V was trimmed by 3 bases and J by 3 bases, leaving 9 bases between them. The CDR3 bases are TGTGCCAGCAGTGAGGGTTCAAGCTACGAGCAGTACTTC. This codes for CASSEGSSYEQYF.

This clone showed up just a few times. The gene calls are TRBV7-9 and TRBJ1-1; D is undetermined. Trimming stripped 4 bases from V and 1 base from J, with 10 bases between. The CDR3 loop spans 14 amino acids. Germline V gene data show CDR1 as SEHNR and CDR2 as FQNEAQ (reference sequence). The CDR3 region is CASSWRKENTEAFF. CDR3 in DNA: TGTGCCAGCAGCTGGCGAAAGGAGAACACTGAAGCTTTCTTT. Full variable domain (outside the CDR3, taken from reference TRBV7-9 and TRBJ1-1): DTGVSQNPRHKITKRGQNVTFRCDPISEHNRLYWYRQTLGQGPEFLTYFQNEAQLEKSRLLSDRFSAERPKGSFSTLEIQRTEQGDSAMYLCASSWRKENTEAFFGQGTRLTVV.

This clone was counted a few times. The V and J genes are TRBV6-5 and TRBJ1-1, with D tentatively TRBD1 (6 bases). The CDR3 runs to 12 residues. Germline loops: CDR1 MNHEY, CDR2 SVGAGI. The V and J ends lost 2 bases and 7 bases respectively, with 8 bases between them. Here the CDR3 DNA reads TGTGCCAGCAGTTACACAGGGTTTGAAGCTTTCTTT. It specifies CASSYTGFEAFF.

This clone was observed at least ten times. V and J are TRBV4-2 and TRBJ2-2, with 10 nucleotides matching TRBD2. The CDR3 totals 17 residues. Germline-derived CDR1 and CDR2 are LGHNA and YNFKEQ. V shed 0 bases, J shed 6 bases, and the junction held 7 bases outside the gene matches. DNA for the CDR3: TGTGCCAGCAGCCAAGAAGGACCAGCGGGAGGGCCCGGGGAGCTGTTTTTT. Translated, it gives CASSQEGPAGGPGELFF.

The rearrangement uses TRBV28 and TRBJ1-1; D remains ambiguous. There are 13 residues in the CDR3. Trimming took 5 bases from V and 1 from J, leaving 8 bases between them. From germline, CDR1 is MDHEN and CDR2 SYDVKM. The CDR3 reads CASSIRQNTEAFF. CDR3 DNA: TGTGCCAGCAGTATCAGGCAGAACACTGAAGCTTTCTTT.

With regard to this clone: A far larger clone is just one base off, so this is likely a read error. This sequence joins TRBV10-1 and TRBJ2-7; D perhaps matches TRBD2 (5 bases). Trimming stripped 6 bases from V and 2 bases from J, with 11 bases between. CDR1 is WNHNN, CDR2 SYGVQD, per germline (reference sequence). The CDR3 totals 13 residues. The CDR3 region is CASSPGKTYEQYF. The CDR3, as DNA: TGCGCCAGCAGCCCCGGGAAGACCTACGAGCAGTACTTC.

The chain has TRBV4-1 and TRBJ2-7; maybe TRBD1 (5 bases). The CDR3 sequence is 17 residues long. CDR1 and CDR2 (germline): MGHRA, YSYEKL. Trimming cost V 6 bases and J 0 bases, with 21 bases left between them. In DNA form, the CDR3 reads TGCGCCAGCAGAAATAGCCCCAGGGAACCACGCTCCTACGAGCAGTACTTC. It codes for CASRNSPREPRSYEQYF.